Below are 13 T cell receptor beta chains sequenced from a single sample in a study of blood T cell repertoires in COVID-19. Generated by immunoSEQ multiplex PCR, the TCRdb table keeps only in-frame clones and is missing some. The sample yields about 250,000 clones, 82% seen once. The material sequenced was peripheral blood. Receptors originate from a woman of 80 years or more with active or convalescent COVID-19.

The V call is TRBV5-6, the J call TRBJ2-7; D may be TRBD2 (7 bases). V was clipped by 0 bases and J by 5 bases, with 12 bases between them. The CDR3 runs to 14 residues. CDR1 SGHDT and CDR2 YYEEEE come from the germline V gene. CDR3 DNA sequence: TGTGCCAGCAGCTTGGAGGGAGGGGGGAACGAGCAGTACTTC. It codes for CASSLEGGGNEQYF.

The chain combines TRBV1 with TRBJ2-1; the table's D call, TRBD1, was not checked against the DNA. TRBV1 is described as a pseudogene. The CDR3 contains 15 residues. The CDR3 sequence is CTSSQVFRTGGEQFF. CDR3 in DNA: TGCACCAGCAGCCAAGTTTTCCGGACAGGCGGTGAGCAGTTCTTC.

This chain connects TRBV5-6 to TRBJ2-2; TRBD1 aligns across 7 bases. Looked up from germline, CDR1 is SGHDT and CDR2 is YYEEEE. The junction had 4 bases not matched to a gene; V was cut back by 2 bases and J by 6 bases. The CDR3 covers 14 residues. Here the CDR3 DNA reads TGTGCCAGCAGCTTACAGGGGAAGGCCGGGGAGCTGTTTTTT. Encoded protein: CASSLQGKAGELFF. Full variable domain (remainder filled in from reference TRBV5-6 and TRBJ2-2): DAGVTQSPTHLIKTRGQQVTLRCSPKSGHDTVSWYQQALGQGPQFIFQYYEEEERQRGNFPDRFSGHQFPNYSSELNVNALLLGDSALYLCASSLQGKAGELFFGEGSRLTVL.

This clone was recorded once. The chain uses TRBV6-5 and TRBJ2-3, with TRBD1 identical over 10 bases. Germline CDR1 and CDR2: MNHEY and SVGAGI. The trim removed 8 bases at V and 3 bases at J, leaving 5 bases unmatched. The CDR3 runs 14 residues. In DNA form, the CDR3 reads TGTGCCAGCTCCGACAGGGGGCCAACAGATACGCAGTATTTT. Its protein is CASSDRGPTDTQYF.

V usage is TRBV2 and J usage is TRBJ1-4; 7 bases are a match to TRBD1. The CDR3 is 11 amino acids. Germline V CDR1 and CDR2: SNHLY, FYNNEI. V lost 5 bases and J lost 15; bases outside the gene matches: 6. CDR3 nucleotides: TGTGCCAGCAGTTTAGACAGGGTGGTGTTTTTT. Amino acids: CASSLDRVVFF.

The V gene is TRBV9, the J gene TRBJ1-3; a weak D match, TRBD1 (5 bases). The CDR3 has 15 amino acids. Germline V gene sequence: CDR1 SGDLS, CDR2 YYNGEE. The germline V and J ends were trimmed by 0 bases and 8 bases, with 15 bases remaining between them. The CDR3 here is CASSVAAGDGDTIYF. The CDR3 region has the DNA TGTGCCAGCAGCGTAGCGGCGGGGGACGGGGACACCATATATTTT.

Concerning this clone: The junction does not match germline at one end; this may be a read error. The rearrangement links TRBV7-7 to TRBJ2-7; 8 bases fit TRBD2. This CDR3 comprises 11 residues. Germline V gene data show CDR1 as SSHAT and CDR2 as FNYEAQ (reference sequence). The CDR3: CASSSGGEQYF. The CDR3, as DNA: TGTGCTAGCAGCTCGGGGGGGGAGCAGTACTTC.

This sequence joins TRBV29-1 and TRBJ2-1; weak D call: TRBD2 (6 bases). V was cut by 4 bases and J by 14 bases, with 21 bases left in between. This CDR3 has 13 residues. Per the germline V gene, CDR1 is SQVTM and CDR2 is ANQGSEA. CDR3 protein: CSVVGSGPRREFF. The CDR3, as DNA: TGCAGCGTTGTGGGTAGCGGCCCCAGGCGCGAGTTCTTC.

The chain recombines TRBV19 with TRBJ2-7; 10 bases line up with TRBD1. CDR3 length equals 15 residues. With V trimmed by 6 bases and J by 5 bases, 10 bases remained unmatched. The V gene's germline CDR1 is LNHDA and CDR2 SQIVND (reference sequence). The chain's CDR3 is CASSPPDRGHDEQYF. CDR3 sequence (DNA): TGTGCCAGTAGCCCACCCGACAGGGGGCACGACGAGCAGTACTTC.

The chain combines TRBV27 with TRBJ2-3, with 7 bases fitting TRBD2. Germline CDR1 is MNHEY and CDR2 is SMNVEV (reference sequence). The CDR3 consists of 16 residues. Losses at the gene ends were 5 bases for V and 2 bases for J; bases not matched to a gene: 10. CDR3 nucleotides: TGTGCCAGCAGTGCTAGCGGTACCTATTCCACAGATACGCAGTATTTT. Protein sequence: CASSASGTYSTDTQYF.

Of note for this clone: Other nucleotide sequences from this sample produce the same CDR3. This chain uses TRBV28 with TRBJ2-7, with a possible D match to TRBD2 (5 bases). The length of the CDR3 is 12 residues. Trimming left V 2 bases short and J 7 bases short, with 9 bases between. Germline CDR1 MDHEN, CDR2 SYDVKM. The CDR3 region is CASSLTSSEQYF. The CDR3 DNA reads as TGTGCCAGCAGTTTAACTAGTTCGGAGCAGTACTTC. Looking up the rest from reference TRBV28 and TRBJ2-7 gives the full variable domain: DVKVTQSSRYLVKRTGEKVFLECVQDMDHENMFWYRQDPGLGLRLIYFSYDVKMKEKGDIPEGYSVSREKKERFSLILESASTNQTSMYLCASSLTSSEQYFGPGTRLTVT.

This rearrangement joins TRBV3-1 (or the pseudogene TRBV3-2) to TRBJ2-1; D gene ambiguous. Germline V gene sequence: CDR1 LGHDT, CDR2 YNNKEL (reference sequence). V shed 4 bases and J shed 5 bases, with 6 bases lying between them. CDR3 length: 12 residues. CDR3 in DNA: TGTGCCAGCAGCCTATTAGACAATGAGCAGTTCTTC. Translating it yields CASSLLDNEQFF.

The rearrangement uses TRBV28 and TRBJ2-7; D uncertain. Trimming cost V 7 bases and J 2 bases, with 9 bases left between them. CDR1 is MDHEN and CDR2 is SYDVKM in the germline V gene. The CDR3 loop spans 12 amino acids. For the CDR3, the DNA is TGTGCCAGCACCCGCGGTACCTACGAGCAGTACTTC. Its protein product is CASTRGTYEQYF.